This is a list of T cell receptor beta chains from one sample in a study of cytomegalovirus exposure and HLA in healthy donors. Some clones are missing from TCRdb's copy, which holds only in-frame ones; the method was immunoSEQ multiplex PCR. The table lists about 56,000 clones, about 92% of them singletons, with less than 6% in the top ten. The sample was PBMCs. All receptors derive from a young woman in good health and CMV-seronegative. CDR3s include the opening cysteine and the closing phenylalanine or tryptophan. The D gene is left open where the match is weak.

d_call	v_call	j_call	cdr3_aa	cdr3_nt
-	TRBV7-9	TRBJ1-6	CASSPGSSGHNSPLHF	TGTGCCAGCAGCCCGGGGAGCAGTGGCCATAATTCACCCCTCCACTTT
-	TRBV19	TRBJ1-1	CASSMSNSMNTEAFF	TGTGCCAGTAGTATGAGCAACTCCATGAACACTGAAGCTTTCTTT
TRBD1	TRBV5-4	TRBJ1-2	CASSSITGVTYGYTF	TGTGCCAGCAGCTCGATTACAGGGGTCACCTATGGCTACACCTTC
-	TRBV5-4	TRBJ1-2	CASSLGGAEANYGYTF	TGTGCCAGCAGCTTGGGCGGTGCGGAGGCTAACTATGGCTACACCTTC
-	TRBV4-3	TRBJ2-1	CASSPQVAYNEQFF	TGCGCCAGCAGCCCCCAGGTCGCCTACAATGAGCAGTTCTTC
-	TRBV11-3	TRBJ2-1	CASSLSVAKPYNEQFF	TGTGCCAGCAGCCTGTCTGTGGCCAAACCCTACAATGAGCAGTTCTTC
-	TRBV27	TRBJ1-2	CASSLSRTRGYYGYTF	TGTGCCAGCAGTTTATCGAGGACCCGGGGATACTATGGCTACACCTTC
TRBD1	TRBV6-6	TRBJ1-2	CASSPRQGANYGYTF	TGTGCCAGCAGTCCCCGACAGGGGGCGAACTATGGCTACACCTTC
TRBD2	TRBV6-1	TRBJ2-4	CASSASGRPLAKNIQYF	TGTGCCAGCAGTGCTAGCGGGAGGCCTTTAGCCAAAAACATTCAGTACTTC
TRBD1	TRBV7-3	TRBJ2-1	CASSLSGTGFGEQFF	TGTGCCAGCAGCTTAAGTGGGACAGGGTTCGGTGAGCAGTTCTTC
-	TRBV2	TRBJ2-3	CASSVRSTDTQYF	TGTGCCAGCAGTGTCCGGAGCACAGATACGCAGTATTTT
TRBD1	TRBV18	TRBJ2-7	CASSPLGQGGYEQYF	TGTGCCAGCTCACCGCTGGGACAGGGAGGATACGAGCAGTACTTC
-	TRBV18	TRBJ2-4	CASSPQQGPEDIQYF	TGTGCCAGCTCACCACAACAGGGACCGGAGGACATTCAGTACTTC
-	TRBV4-3	TRBJ2-1	CASSRKWQPRSSYNEQFF	TGCGCCAGCAGCCGGAAATGGCAGCCACGGAGCTCCTACAATGAGCAGTTCTTC
-	TRBV7-9	TRBJ1-1	CASSRDLQDPNTEAFF	TGTGCCAGCAGCCGAGACCTACAGGACCCGAACACTGAAGCTTTCTTT
TRBD1	TRBV19	TRBJ1-3	CASSTRTGGLSGNTIYF	TGTGCCAGTAGTACACGGACAGGGGGTCTATCTGGAAACACCATATATTTT